The source of this T cell receptor (beta chain) is a study of naive and memory T cell subsets. Study conclusions and caveats: A few larger clonotypes appeared in naive repertoires, especially CD8, possibly memory cells re-expressing CD45RA.

The CDR3 consists of 15 residues. Germline loops: CDR1 DFQATT, CDR2 SNEGSKA (reference sequence). V was clipped by 6 bases and J by 7 bases; unmatched bases: 16. With respect to this clonotype: Its cognate antigen is unknown.

Two oligonucleotides, mixed equimolar, formed the beta constant-region primer covering TRBC1 and TRBC2. Nested alpha and beta constant-region primers with the SP2 primer drove four PCR rounds on ligated cDNA. TCRdb independently ran MiXCR on the UMI-ligation and nested PCR reads; one entry per CDR3 protein. The sample lists 140,000 to 150,000 distinct CDR3 sequences, over 20% occurring once. The sequence came from a human donor in good health. Sequenced: naive CD4+ T cells from blood. The V call is TRBV20-1, the J call TRBJ2-7, with TRBD1 matching over 9 bases. The CDR3 sequence is CSAFQVAGQGQEQYF. As DNA, the CDR3 is TGCAGTGCCTTTCAGGTGGCGGGACAGGGTCAGGAGCAGTACTTC.